The sequence of this T cell receptor beta chain was determined in a study of T cells in Graves' hyperthyroidism and ophthalmopathy. There were TCR beta CDR3 regions amplified from RNA transcripts. TCR CDR3 underwent first-round RT-PCR with the HTBI primer set. Using its own MiXCR run on the multiplex PCR reads, TCRdb lists one record per CDR3 protein. This table holds more than 150,000 distinct CDR3 sequences, around 15% found once. Fresh 10 ml peripheral blood yielded PBMCs. This clonotype was recorded at least ten times. Germline CDR1 MNHEY, CDR2 SMNVEV (reference sequence). Trimming removed 3 bases from V and 3 bases from J, with 10 bases in between. The CDR3 loop spans 14 amino acids.

The sequencing sample was made of blood. The clonotype comes from a woman aged 50 to 65 with Graves' hyperthyroidism. V is TRBV27 and J is TRBJ2-3; D is possibly TRBD1 (5 bases). CDR3 amino acids: CASSFAGPTDTQYF. CDR3 bases: TGTGCCAGCAGTTTCGCAGGGCCTACAGATACGCAGTATTTT.